Presented here are 11 T cell receptor beta chains from one specimen sequenced in a study of OX40 agonist ivuxolimab in advanced cancers. Profiling relied on immunoSEQ multiplex PCR, and the TCRdb table lists in-frame clones only, not all of them. The sample has 45,000 to 60,000 clones; about 90% are singletons. The sequences come from CD4+ or CD8+ T cells sorted from blood, collected in a trial of the OX40 agonist ivuxolimab. The receptors derive from an adult with an advanced solid tumor such as melanoma, head and neck, liver or kidney cancer.

V is TRBV6-5 and J is TRBJ1-1; no clear D gene. The CDR3 extends over 15 amino acids. Germline V CDR1 and CDR2: MNHEY, SVGAGI. The germline V and J ends were trimmed by 0 bases and 5 bases, with 13 bases remaining between them. CDR3 sequence: CASSYSRAAGTEAFF. CDR3 coding DNA: TGTGCCAGCAGTTACTCGAGGGCGGCGGGTACTGAAGCTTTCTTT.

The chain links TRBV5-1 to TRBJ1-1; D might be TRBD1 (5 bases). The CDR3 spans 15 residues. V was cut by 4 bases and J by 3 bases, with 16 bases left in between. Germline V gene lookup returns CDR1 SGHRS and CDR2 YFSETQ. The CDR3 region is CASSLAGTPDTEAFF. Written as DNA, the CDR3 is TGCGCCAGCAGCCTAGCCGGGACGCCCGACACTGAAGCTTTCTTT.

This clone appeared a single time. The rearrangement uses TRBV9 and TRBJ2-4, with D possibly matching TRBD1 (5 bases). CDR3 size: 19 residues. Trimming stripped 4 bases from V and 4 bases from J, with 27 bases between. Germline CDR1 and CDR2: SGDLS and YYNGEE. CDR3 amino acids: CASSHSLPDSLDGKNIQYF. Written as DNA, the CDR3 is TGTGCCAGCAGCCATAGTCTCCCCGACAGCCTCGACGGGAAAAACATTCAGTACTTC.

This rearrangement joins TRBV5-1 to TRBJ1-6; TRBD1 is a possible D gene (5 bases). In germline, CDR1 is SGHRS, CDR2 YFSETQ. There are 14 residues in the CDR3. The V end lost 3 bases, the J end lost 7 bases, and 11 bases lay between the germline ends. The CDR3 DNA reads as TGCGCCAGCAGCTCTGGATCAGGGAATTCACCCCTCCACTTT. This encodes CASSSGSGNSPLHF. The full variable domain, its missing parts supplied by reference TRBV5-1 and TRBJ1-6, is KAGVTQTPRYLIKTRGQQVTLSCSPISGHRSVSWYQQTPGQGLQFLFEYFSETQRNKGNFPGRFSGRQFSNSRSEMNVSTLELGDSALYLCASSSGSGNSPLHFGNGTRLTVT.

A single count supports this clone. The rearrangement links TRBV28 to TRBJ1-2; possibly TRBD1 for D (5 bases). V was shortened by 5 bases and J by 2 bases, with 18 bases between the two germline ends. The CDR3 runs to 16 residues. Germline V gives CDR1 MDHEN, CDR2 SYDVKM. In DNA, the CDR3 is TGTGCCAGCAGTACCTTTGGGGGAGGAGTCAACTATGGCTACACCTTC. Translating it yields CASSTFGGGVNYGYTF.

This clone came up a few times. The rearrangement joins TRBV27 to TRBJ1-6; maybe TRBD1 (6 bases). There are 14 residues in the CDR3. Germline V lookup: CDR1 MNHEY, CDR2 SMNVEV (reference sequence). Trimming left V 6 bases short and J 10 bases short, with 16 bases between. As DNA, the CDR3 is TGTGCCAGCAGACACAGGGATGGGGACTCACCCCTCCACTTT. This codes for CASRHRDGDSPLHF.

This chain joins TRBV6-6 and TRBJ2-2; 7 nucleotides align to TRBD1. Germline V gene lookup returns CDR1 MNHNY and CDR2 SVGAGI (reference sequence). Trimming at V came to 0 bases and at J to 0 bases, leaving 1 base not matched to a gene. The CDR3 covers 16 residues. Written as DNA, the CDR3 is TGTGCCAGCAGTTACTCGGGGACAGCGAACACCGGGGAGCTGTTTTTT. Protein product: CASSYSGTANTGELFF.

This clone was detected once. The chain joins TRBV9 to TRBJ1-1, with TRBD1 identical over 8 bases. The germline V gene encodes CDR1 SGDLS and CDR2 YYNGEE. This CDR3 has 14 amino acids. Trimming removed 4 bases from V and 1 base from J; junction bases left unmatched: 3. The CDR3 region is CASSRQGWNTEAFF. CDR3 bases: TGTGCCAGCAGCCGACAGGGGTGGAACACTGAAGCTTTCTTT.

This chain links TRBV30 with TRBJ1-1; D gene unclear. This CDR3 contains 13 residues. Trimming stripped 1 base from V and 1 base from J, with 7 bases between. In germline, CDR1 is GTSNPN, CDR2 SVGIG (reference sequence). The CDR3 bases are TGTGCCTGGAGTGGGCAAGAGAACACTGAAGCTTTCTTT. Translation gives CAWSGQENTEAFF.

V and J are TRBV28 and TRBJ1-2; D uncertain. Germline V gives CDR1 MDHEN, CDR2 SYDVKM. The CDR3 is 12 residues long. V lost 3 bases and J 4 bases, leaving 6 bases between the germline ends. CDR3 DNA sequence: TGTGCCAGCAGTTTGAACAGCTATGGCTACACCTTC. Its protein product is CASSLNSYGYTF.

CDR3 DNA sequence: TGTGCCAGCAGAACAGATACGCAGTATTTT. The encoded protein is CASRTDTQYF. The chain uses TRBV7-9 and TRBJ2-3; D not certain. Trimming removed 6 bases at V and 3 bases at J, with 1 base between. Germline CDR1 is SEHNR and CDR2 is FQNEAQ (reference sequence). CDR3 size: 10 residues.